This paragraph covers one TCR beta chain sequence. Antigen unknown. The TCR beta cDNA libraries carried unique molecular identifiers. TCRdb reprocessed the PCR reads with MiXCR, giving one entry per CDR3 protein. This sample has roughly 570,000 distinct CDR3 sequences, with 30% to 40% found just once. The sample comes from a study of post-analysis software for immune sequencing data. Notes on the study in general: In patients, about 5 TRBV segments were more frequent than in controls, with TRBV5-6, TRBV5-1 and TRBV20-1 among them.

Germline V lookup: CDR1 SGHRS, CDR2 YFSETQ. Trimming left V 4 bases short and J 3 bases short, with 24 bases between. The CDR3 has 18 amino acids. This clonotype was obtained from a girl between 2 and 17 years old with multiple sclerosis. The genes are TRBV5-1 and TRBJ2-3; D possibly corresponds to TRBD1 (5 bases). Sequences were obtained from blood. DNA for the CDR3: TGCGCCAGCAGCACCCTCGGCAGGGCAGTTGGTGAGACAGATACGCAGTATTTT. Translating gives CASSTLGRAVGETDTQYF.